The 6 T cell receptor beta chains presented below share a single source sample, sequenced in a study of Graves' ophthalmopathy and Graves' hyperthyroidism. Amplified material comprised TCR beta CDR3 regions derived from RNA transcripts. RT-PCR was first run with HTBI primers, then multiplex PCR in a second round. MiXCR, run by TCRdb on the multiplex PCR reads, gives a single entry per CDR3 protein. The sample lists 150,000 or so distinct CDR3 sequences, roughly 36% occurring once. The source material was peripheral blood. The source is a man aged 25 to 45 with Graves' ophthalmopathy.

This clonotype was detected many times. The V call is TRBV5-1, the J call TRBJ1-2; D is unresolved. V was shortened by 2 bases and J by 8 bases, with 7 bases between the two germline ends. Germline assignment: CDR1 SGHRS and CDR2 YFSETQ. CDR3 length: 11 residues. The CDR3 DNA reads TGCGCCAGCAGCTTCGAGGCGGGCTACACCTTC. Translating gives CASSFEAGYTF.

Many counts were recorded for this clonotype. CDR3 protein: CASSYPLALTEAFF. CDR3 DNA: TGTGCCAGCAGCTACCCCCTGGCACTCACTGAAGCTTTCTTT. The chain links TRBV7-9 to TRBJ1-1; the D is unclear. The CDR3 covers 14 residues. V lost 4 bases and J 4 bases, leaving 13 bases between the germline ends. Germline V gene sequence: CDR1 SEHNR, CDR2 FQNEAQ (reference sequence).

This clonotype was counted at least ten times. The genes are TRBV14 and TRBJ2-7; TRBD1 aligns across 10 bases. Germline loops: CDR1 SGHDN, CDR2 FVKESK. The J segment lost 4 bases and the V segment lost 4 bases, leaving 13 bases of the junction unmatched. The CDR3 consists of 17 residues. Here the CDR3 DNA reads TGTGCCAGCAGCCCGACAAAAACCGGGACAGGGGTTTACGAGCAGTACTTC. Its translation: CASSPTKTGTGVYEQYF.

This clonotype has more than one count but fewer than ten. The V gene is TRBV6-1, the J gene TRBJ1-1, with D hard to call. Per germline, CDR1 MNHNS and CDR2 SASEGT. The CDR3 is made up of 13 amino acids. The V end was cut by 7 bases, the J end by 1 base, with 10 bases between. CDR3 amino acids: CASKYEPNTEAFF. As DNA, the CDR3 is TGTGCCAGCAAATATGAACCGAACACTGAAGCTTTCTTT.

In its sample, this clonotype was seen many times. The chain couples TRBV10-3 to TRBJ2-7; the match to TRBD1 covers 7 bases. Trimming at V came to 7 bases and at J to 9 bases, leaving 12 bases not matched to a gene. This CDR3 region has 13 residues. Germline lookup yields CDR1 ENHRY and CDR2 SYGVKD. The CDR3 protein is CAIKAVGQFGQYF. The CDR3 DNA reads TGTGCCATCAAGGCCGTGGGACAGTTTGGGCAGTACTTC.

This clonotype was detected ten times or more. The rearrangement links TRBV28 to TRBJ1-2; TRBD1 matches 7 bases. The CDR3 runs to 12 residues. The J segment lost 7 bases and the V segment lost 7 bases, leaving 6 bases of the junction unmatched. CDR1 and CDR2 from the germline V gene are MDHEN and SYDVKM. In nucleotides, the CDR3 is TGTGCCAGCACGGGGACAGAGAGTGGCTACACCTTC. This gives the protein CASTGTESGYTF.